This T cell receptor beta chain is from a study of shared T cell receptors in the human thymus. Assay used: immunoSEQ multiplex PCR; TCRdb lists only in-frame clones, some missing. Here the sample spans under 850,000 clones, approximately 90% being singletons. These data also formed part of another study, on human thymus T cells. That report notes: Corrective surgery for congenital heart defects was being performed on the healthy Finnish infants who were the donors. Thymic material originated from resections removed in the course of corrective heart surgery.

The TCR originated in a boy under two years old with a congenital heart defect. Material: thymocytes.

DNA for the CDR3: TGTGCCAGCAGCAATACGTCGGACAGAGGCACAGATACGCAGTATTTT. It specifies CASSNTSDRGTDTQYF. This chain uses TRBV7-9 with TRBJ2-3, with D maybe TRBD1 (6 bases). Per the germline V gene, CDR1 is SEHNR and CDR2 is FQNEAQ (reference sequence). V lost 5 bases, J lost 1 base, and 16 bases lay in between. This CDR3 contains 16 residues.